This T cell receptor beta chain emerged from a study of vaccination effects on CD4 cells after COVID-19. Study information: The median interval between the second dose and post-vaccine sampling was 72 days.

Findings of the study overall: Pronounced clonal contraction occurred in clones induced by infection and by vaccine late after vaccination.

Antigen-specific CD4+ T cells expanded by the ViraFEST assay with viral peptide pools were then sequenced. Culturing for around eleven days preceded CD4+ T cell isolation. Either the BNT162b2 or mRNA-1273 vaccine was given to participants in two doses. None of the vaccinated had previously contracted SARS-CoV-2, and their nucleocapsid antibodies tested negative. Half-medium replacement with IL-2 medium occurred on days 3 and 7. The CDR3 is 13 residues long. The germline V gene has CDR1 SGHRS and CDR2 YFSETQ. Libraries were prepared by immunoSEQ multiplex PCR; TCRdb keeps only in-frame clonotypes and omits some of them. The sample shows 75,000 to 100,000 clones, around four fifths of them seen only once. Note on this clone: The antigen is unknown. An end of the junction differs from the germline gene, which may be a read error.

The sequence derives from a human donor who received a COVID-19 vaccine. The V gene is TRBV5-1, the J gene TRBJ2-5; D might be TRBD2 (5 bases). The specimen was CD4+ T cells from PBMCs cultured with HCoV-OC43 spike peptides, collected after COVID-19 vaccination. Subset described: HCoV-OC43 spike overlapping peptide pool stimulation. CDR3 protein: CASTLVGGETQYF. CDR3 nucleotide sequence: TGCGCCAGCACCTTGGTAGGAGGTGAGACCCAGTACTTC.